The clone carrying this T cell receptor beta chain was recorded only once. V was clipped by 5 bases and J by 3 bases; unmatched bases: 12. Germline CDR1 reads SEHNR; CDR2 reads FQNEAQ (reference sequence). This CDR3 region has 19 residues. This sample is drawn from a study of tumor T cells in aggressive B-cell lymphoma. Using immunoSEQ multiplex PCR, the repertoire was profiled, and TCRdb retains in-frame clones only, with some absent. The sample holds 6,000 to 8,500 clones, 75% to 85% seen once. What was sequenced was tumor tissue. The receptor was isolated from an adult with diffuse large B cell lymphoma. This chain links TRBV7-9 with TRBJ2-3; 15 bases fit TRBD2. The CDR3: CASSLPGLAGGPSTDTQYF. The CDR3 coding sequence is TGTGCCAGCAGCCTCCCCGGACTAGCGGGGGGGCCATCGACAGATACGCAGTATTTT.